This TCR beta chain comes out of a study of T cell changes during pregnancy in multiple sclerosis. This clone was seen a few times. The length of the CDR3 is 14 residues. Germline CDR1 SGHTA, CDR2 FQGTGA. V shed 0 bases, J shed 3 bases, and the junction held 0 bases outside the gene matches. Method: immunoSEQ multiplex PCR; TCRdb's copy keeps in-frame clones and lacks some. The table includes some 40,000 clones, around 90% detected once. This rearrangement joins TRBV7-3 to TRBJ2-7, with TRBD2 identical over 9 bases. Sequencing used CD4+ T cells from peripheral blood mononuclear cells, obtained in the third trimester of pregnancy. The TCR originated in a female donor with multiple sclerosis, enrolled in a pregnancy study. The CDR3 spells CASSLTSGGYEQYF. The CDR3 nucleotides are TGTGCCAGCAGCTTAACTAGCGGGGGCTACGAGCAGTACTTC.